The present entry profiles one TCR beta chain with its context. The sample belongs to a study of blood T cell repertoires in COVID-19. Germline loops: CDR1 SNHLY, CDR2 FYNNEI. This CDR3 has 14 amino acids. Trimming removed 6 bases at V and 4 bases at J, with 16 bases between. Measured with immunoSEQ multiplex PCR; TCRdb has only the in-frame clones, and not every one. This sample carries roughly 300,000 clones, more than 85% of them seen once, and the ten largest clones take 1%. The chain carries TRBV2 and TRBJ2-7; weak D call: TRBD2 (6 bases). The source material was PBMCs or T cells enriched from blood (not recorded which). The clonotype was recovered from a woman between 25 and 40 years old who had recovered from COVID-19. The CDR3 protein is CASSGGPSAYEQYF. The DNA for the CDR3 is TGTGCCAGCAGCGGGGGACCCAGCGCGTACGAGCAGTACTTC. Full variable domain (missing parts from reference TRBV2 and TRBJ2-7): EPEVTQTPSHQVTQMGQEVILRCVPISNHLYFYWYRQILGQKVEFLVSFYNNEISEKSEIFDDQFSVERPDGSNFTLKIRSTKLEDSAMYFCASSGGPSAYEQYFGPGTRLTVT.